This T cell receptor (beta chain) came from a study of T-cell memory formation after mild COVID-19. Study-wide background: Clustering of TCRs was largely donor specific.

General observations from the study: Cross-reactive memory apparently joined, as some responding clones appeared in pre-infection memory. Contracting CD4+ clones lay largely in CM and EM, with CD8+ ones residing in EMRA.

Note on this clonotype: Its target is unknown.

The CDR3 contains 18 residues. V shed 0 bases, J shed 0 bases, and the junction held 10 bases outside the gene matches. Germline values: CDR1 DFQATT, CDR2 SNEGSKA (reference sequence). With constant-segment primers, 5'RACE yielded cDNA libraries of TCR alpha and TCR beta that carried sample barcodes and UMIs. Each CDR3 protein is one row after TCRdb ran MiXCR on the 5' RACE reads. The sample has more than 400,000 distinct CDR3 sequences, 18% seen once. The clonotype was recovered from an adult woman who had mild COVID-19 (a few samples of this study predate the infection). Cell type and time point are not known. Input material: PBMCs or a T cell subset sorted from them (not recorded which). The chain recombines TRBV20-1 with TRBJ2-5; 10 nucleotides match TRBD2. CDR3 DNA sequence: TGCAGTGCTAGAGATAGCCAGCGGGGGGGCCGGTACCAAGAGACCCAGTACTTC. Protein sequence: CSARDSQRGGRYQETQYF.